These 31 T cell receptor beta chains were all obtained from the same sample, sequenced in a study of response to subunit inactivated influenza vaccine. TCRdb independently ran MiXCR on the RT-PCR reads; one entry per CDR3 protein. The sample has about 500,000 distinct CDR3 sequences; over 10% are singletons. The starting material was PBMCs from blood, obtained roughly 45 days after vaccination. The origin of the receptors is a man aged 45-65 years who received an inactivated influenza vaccine.

This rearrangement joins TRBV18 to TRBJ1-3; D gene uncertain. The CDR3 sequence is 13 residues long. The V gene's germline CDR1 is KGHSH and CDR2 LQKENI. Trimming pared 0 bases from V and 7 bases from J, leaving 7 bases between. The DNA of the CDR3 is TGTGCCAGCTCACCACCCAGCCGGAACACCATATATTTT. Protein sequence: CASSPPSRNTIYF.

This clonotype came up a few times. The CDR3 coding sequence is TGTGCCAGCAGCTCTCTAGCGGGGGGGGTCTACGAGCAGTACTTC. It is translated as CASSSLAGGVYEQYF. The chain recombines TRBV7-2 with TRBJ2-7; 12 bases agree with TRBD2. This CDR3 is 15 amino acids long. Germline V gene data show CDR1 as SGHTA and CDR2 as FQGNSA. J was trimmed by 3 bases and V by 4 bases; bases with no gene match: 4.

The genes are TRBV7-9 and TRBJ2-3; 7 bases agree with TRBD1. The CDR3 spans 15 residues. Germline CDR1 SEHNR, CDR2 FQNEAQ (reference sequence). J was trimmed by 6 bases and V by 7 bases; bases with no gene match: 13. The CDR3 loop is CASIFGRGIGDTQYF. The CDR3 DNA is TGTGCCAGCATCTTCGGCAGGGGGATCGGTGATACGCAGTATTTT.

This clonotype was seen at least ten times. This sequence joins TRBV29-1 and TRBJ2-7; the D gene is possibly TRBD1 (5 bases). The CDR3 has 13 residues. CDR1 and CDR2 from the germline V gene are SQVTM and ANQGSEA. V lost 5 bases and J 7 bases, leaving 18 bases between the germline ends. CDR3 sequence reads: CSVLQDTGGEQYF. For the CDR3, the DNA is TGCAGCGTTCTGCAGGACACTGGTGGGGAGCAGTACTTC.

The chain is built from TRBV6-2 or TRBV6-3 and TRBJ2-5; 10 bases fit TRBD2. The CDR3 runs to 17 residues. Germline V CDR1 and CDR2: MNHEY, SVGEGT. V was clipped by 1 base and J by 1 base; unmatched bases: 6. CDR3 sequence reads: CASSYLASGGFQETQYF. The CDR3 nucleotides read TGTGCCAGCAGTTACTTGGCTAGCGGGGGATTCCAAGAGACCCAGTACTTC.

This clonotype was counted between two and nine times. The chain carries TRBV20-1 and TRBJ2-1; TRBD2 matches at 10 bases. The CDR3 covers 14 residues. The germline gives CDR1 DFQATT, CDR2 SNEGSKA (reference sequence). J lost 4 bases, V lost 2 bases, and 2 bases had no gene match. The CDR3 here is CSARTSGVYNEQFF. The CDR3 bases are TGCAGTGCTAGAACTAGCGGGGTATACAATGAGCAGTTCTTC.

This clonotype was counted only a few times. The genes are TRBV9 and TRBJ2-7; 8 nucleotides agree with TRBD2. Germline V gene sequence: CDR1 SGDLS, CDR2 YYNGEE. The CDR3 is 14 residues long. V gave up 1 base and J gave up 4 bases; unmatched junction bases: 4. The DNA for the CDR3 is TGTGCCAGCAGCGTAACACGGGAGGGATACGAGCAGTACTTC. Translated: CASSVTREGYEQYF.

The gene calls are TRBV5-1 and TRBJ1-1; 7 bases line up with TRBD1. CDR3 length: 14 amino acids. Germline CDR1 is SGHRS and CDR2 is YFSETQ. With V trimmed by 4 bases and J by 4 bases, 7 bases remained unmatched. CDR3 region: CASSTQTGSTEAFF. In DNA form, the CDR3 reads TGCGCCAGCAGCACACAGACAGGGAGCACTGAAGCTTTCTTT.

This clonotype occurred a few times. This rearrangement joins TRBV4-3 to TRBJ2-2; TRBD1 or TRBD2 may be the D gene (5 bases each). Germline CDR1 reads LGHNA; CDR2 reads YSLEER. V was trimmed by 3 bases and J by 2 bases, leaving 22 bases between them. CDR3 size: 19 residues. The CDR3, as DNA: TGCGCCAGCAGCCATCGCGATTTGGGTAGGGACCCTAACACCGGGGAGCTGTTTTTT. Protein: CASSHRDLGRDPNTGELFF.

V gene TRBV7-3 combines with J gene TRBJ2-5; 8 positions match TRBD1. This CDR3 is built from 14 residues. Per germline, CDR1 SGHTA and CDR2 FQGTGA. Germline trimming cut 5 bases from V and 5 bases from J; bases unmatched to any gene: 7. The CDR3 sequence: CASSPGQGYETQYF. The CDR3 nucleotides are TGTGCCAGCAGCCCCGGACAGGGCTATGAGACCCAGTACTTC.

The chain employs TRBV4-3 and TRBJ1-1; 10 bases line up with TRBD1. The junction had 7 bases not matched to a gene; V was cut back by 4 bases and J by 5 bases. Germline V gives CDR1 LGHNA, CDR2 YSLEER. The CDR3 has 15 residues. The CDR3 sequence: CASSRTGTGVTEAFF. The CDR3 region has the DNA TGCGCCAGCAGCCGGACCGGGACAGGGGTTACTGAAGCTTTCTTT.

The gene calls are TRBV28 and TRBJ1-2, with D tentatively TRBD1 (5 bases). Germline CDR1 reads MDHEN; CDR2 reads SYDVKM. The V and J ends lost 3 bases and 4 bases respectively, with 12 bases between them. The CDR3 totals 14 residues. This CDR3 is CASSFIWGSYGYTF. CDR3 DNA: TGTGCCAGCAGTTTTATCTGGGGCTCCTATGGCTACACCTTC.

The sample holds many counts of this clonotype. The CDR3 here is CASSLDVGGRGRADTQYF. DNA of the CDR3: TGTGCCAGCAGCTTAGACGTTGGCGGCAGGGGGAGAGCAGATACGCAGTATTTT. The rearrangement joins TRBV11-2 to TRBJ2-3; 7 bases line up with TRBD1. This CDR3 is 18 amino acids long. Per germline, CDR1 SGHAT and CDR2 FQNNGV. After removal of 0 bases from V and 4 bases from J, the junction contained 13 bases not matched to a gene.

This clonotype was seen a few times. The rearrangement joins TRBV4-1 to TRBJ2-7; D is ambiguous. The CDR3 covers 14 residues. Looked up from germline, CDR1 is MGHRA and CDR2 is YSYEKL. V was pared by 0 bases and J by 3 bases, with 9 bases between. CDR3: CASSQDVTVYEQYF. In nucleotides, the CDR3 is TGCGCCAGCAGCCAAGACGTCACGGTCTACGAGCAGTACTTC.

A few counts support this clonotype. The rearrangement links TRBV7-9 to TRBJ1-6; D is unclear. The V end lost 2 bases, the J end lost 6 bases, and 8 bases lay between the germline ends. The germline V gene has CDR1 SEHNR and CDR2 FQNEAQ (reference sequence). The length of the CDR3 is 14 residues. This CDR3 is CASSLKVSNSPLHF. CDR3 bases: TGTGCCAGCAGCTTAAAGGTTTCTAATTCACCCCTCCACTTT.

This clonotype has just a few counts. V is TRBV20-1 and J is TRBJ2-7, with 8 bases that match TRBD1. With 6 bases clipped from V and 5 bases from J, the junction kept 12 bases outside the gene matches. This CDR3 comprises 14 residues. Germline V gene lookup returns CDR1 DFQATT and CDR2 SNEGSKA (reference sequence). The CDR3 DNA follows: TGCAGTGCCCCGAACACAGGGGGAGGCGACGAGCAGTACTTC. Amino acid sequence: CSAPNTGGGDEQYF.

In its sample, this clonotype was seen a few times. This chain uses TRBV4-2 with TRBJ2-1; TRBD2 aligns across 10 bases. Germline V gives CDR1 LGHNA, CDR2 YNFKEQ. The V and J ends lost 5 bases and 7 bases, in that order; junction bases with no gene match: 8. The CDR3 loop spans 15 amino acids. The CDR3 DNA is TGTGCCAGCAGCTATGATAGCGGGGGGTGGAATGAGCAGTTCTTC. Its protein is CASSYDSGGWNEQFF.

This chain connects TRBV20-1 to TRBJ2-7; perhaps D is TRBD1 or TRBD2 (6 bases each). The ends were cut back, 0 bases at V and 4 bases at J, with 13 bases in the middle. This CDR3 has 14 amino acids. Germline loops: CDR1 DFQATT, CDR2 SNEGSKA (reference sequence). CDR3 amino acids: CSARDAGRGYEQYF. Here the CDR3 DNA reads TGCAGTGCTAGAGATGCGGGAAGGGGGTACGAGCAGTACTTC.

V gene TRBV7-9 combines with J gene TRBJ2-7, with D possibly matching TRBD2 (5 bases). Germline V gives CDR1 SEHNR, CDR2 FQNEAQ (reference sequence). V dropped 0 bases and J dropped 3 bases, with 15 bases sitting between them. The CDR3 covers 16 residues. The CDR3 here is CASSLAEVKHDYEQYF. The CDR3 DNA is TGTGCCAGCAGCTTAGCGGAGGTCAAGCATGACTACGAGCAGTACTTC. Supplemented by reference TRBV7-9 and TRBJ2-7, the full variable domain reads DTGVSQNPRHKITKRGQNVTFRCDPISEHNRLYWYRQTLGQGPEFLTYFQNEAQLEKSRLLSDRFSAERPKGSFSTLEIQRTEQGDSAMYLCASSLAEVKHDYEQYFGPGTRLTVT.

The chain is built from TRBV29-1 and TRBJ2-7; the D is unclear. V gave up 3 bases and J gave up 4 bases, with 10 bases separating them. CDR3 length: 12 amino acids. Germline-derived CDR1 and CDR2 are SQVTM and ANQGSEA. The CDR3 is CSVEAVGYEQYF. The CDR3 DNA follows: TGCAGCGTTGAGGCGGTTGGTTACGAGCAGTACTTC.

The table lists this clonotype with a few counts. V usage is TRBV7-8 and J usage is TRBJ1-2, with 8 bases that match TRBD1. This CDR3 has 15 amino acids. J gave up 0 bases and V 5 bases, and 5 bases lay outside the gene matches. The germline V gene encodes CDR1 SGHVS and CDR2 FQNEAQ. The CDR3 reads CASSLYRGANYGYTF. Here the CDR3 DNA reads TGTGCCAGCAGCCTTTACAGGGGGGCTAACTATGGCTACACCTTC.

This clonotype was seen more than once but under ten times. This rearrangement joins TRBV15 to TRBJ1-3, with 7 bases aligning to TRBD1. V shed 8 bases, J shed 0 bases, and the junction held 4 bases outside the gene matches. CDR1 LNHNV and CDR2 YYDKDF come from the germline V gene (reference sequence). The CDR3 consists of 14 residues. The CDR3 DNA reads as TGTGCCACCGCGACAGGGAGCTCTGGAAACACCATATATTTT. Residues: CATATGSSGNTIYF. Drawing the rest from reference TRBV15 and TRBJ1-3, the complete variable domain is DAMVIQNPRYQVTQFGKPVTLSCSQTLNHNVMYWYQQKSSQAPKLLFHYYDKDFNNEADTPDNFQSRRPNTSFCFLDIRSPGLGDTAMYLCATATGSSGNTIYFGEGSWLTVV.

V is TRBV6-2 or TRBV6-3 and J is TRBJ2-1, with TRBD2 matching 10 bases. After removal of 6 bases from V and 7 bases from J, the junction contained 9 bases not matched to a gene. Germline CDR1 reads MNHEY; CDR2 reads SVGEGT. The CDR3 length is 15 residues. In DNA, the CDR3 is TGTGCCAGCAGAATGGAGTATAGCGGGAGGAATGAGCAGTTCTTC. Amino acids: CASRMEYSGRNEQFF.

This chain uses TRBV4-3 with TRBJ2-7; TRBD1 matches 7 bases. V shed 0 bases, J shed 6 bases, and the junction held 8 bases outside the gene matches. Looked up from germline, CDR1 is LGHNA and CDR2 is YSLEER. This CDR3 region has 15 residues. The CDR3 region is CASSQERTGLIEQYF. The CDR3 DNA is TGCGCCAGCAGCCAAGAGCGGACAGGATTAATCGAGCAGTACTTC.

This clonotype appeared a few times. The V gene is TRBV4-2, the J gene TRBJ2-5, with TRBD1 matching 9 bases. The CDR3 is made up of 16 amino acids. Germline assignment: CDR1 LGHNA and CDR2 YNFKEQ. The ends lost 0 bases at V and 2 bases at J; junction bases unmatched: 4. In nucleotides, the CDR3 is TGTGCCAGCAGCCAAGACCGGGACAGGGTGCAAGAGACCCAGTACTTC. The encoded protein is CASSQDRDRVQETQYF.

This clonotype was observed a handful of times. V usage is TRBV9 and J usage is TRBJ1-1; 7 positions agree with TRBD1. The germline V gene has CDR1 SGDLS and CDR2 YYNGEE. Trimming at V came to 4 bases and at J to 4 bases, leaving 10 bases not matched to a gene. The CDR3 totals 15 residues. The CDR3 loop is CASSLQGTMGTEAFF. CDR3 DNA sequence: TGTGCCAGCAGCTTACAGGGGACTATGGGCACTGAAGCTTTCTTT.

The chain links TRBV25-1 to TRBJ2-5; 15 positions match TRBD2. The germline V gene has CDR1 MGHDK and CDR2 SYGVNS. V lost 4 bases to trimming and J lost 5 bases; unmatched junction nucleotides: 14. The CDR3 totals 19 residues. This CDR3 reads CASSGAPGLAGGSWETQYF. CDR3 DNA: TGTGCCAGCAGTGGAGCCCCGGGACTAGCGGGAGGAAGTTGGGAGACCCAGTACTTC.

This clonotype was counted a single time. The rearrangement uses TRBV5-1 and TRBJ2-2; perhaps TRBD2 as D (6 bases). V gave up 3 bases and J gave up 3 bases, with 12 bases separating them. CDR3 length equals 15 residues. Germline V gene sequence: CDR1 SGHRS, CDR2 YFSETQ. The CDR3 loop reads CASSSMGGYTGELFF. The CDR3 DNA reads TGCGCCAGCAGCTCCATGGGGGGATACACCGGGGAGCTGTTTTTT.

Written as DNA, the CDR3 is TGTGCCAGCAGTTCTTCCTGGACAGGGGGACGCTACGAGCAGTACTTC. Protein sequence: CASSSSWTGGRYEQYF. V and J are TRBV28 and TRBJ2-7; 10 nucleotides line up with TRBD1. CDR1 and CDR2 (germline): MDHEN, SYDVKM. CDR3 size: 16 residues. Unmatched junction bases numbered 9, after V lost 4 bases and J lost 3 bases.

In this sample, this clonotype turned up a few times. This chain connects TRBV20-1 to TRBJ2-5; 13 bases align to TRBD2. Germline CDR1 reads DFQATT; CDR2 reads SNEGSKA (reference sequence). The CDR3 is 15 residues long. The J segment lost 1 base and the V segment lost 4 bases, leaving 3 bases of the junction unmatched. The CDR3 DNA follows: TGCAGTGCTAACGGACTAGCGGGGGCCCAAGAGACCCAGTACTTC. Its protein product is CSANGLAGAQETQYF.

This clonotype was observed a few times. This rearrangement joins TRBV7-9 to TRBJ2-3; D gene uncertain. CDR3 length: 14 amino acids. CDR1 is SEHNR, CDR2 FQNEAQ, per germline (reference sequence). V gave up 0 bases and J gave up 0 bases, with 4 bases separating them. This CDR3 is CASSLARSTDTQYF. In DNA, the CDR3 is TGTGCCAGCAGCTTAGCGCGGAGCACAGATACGCAGTATTTT.